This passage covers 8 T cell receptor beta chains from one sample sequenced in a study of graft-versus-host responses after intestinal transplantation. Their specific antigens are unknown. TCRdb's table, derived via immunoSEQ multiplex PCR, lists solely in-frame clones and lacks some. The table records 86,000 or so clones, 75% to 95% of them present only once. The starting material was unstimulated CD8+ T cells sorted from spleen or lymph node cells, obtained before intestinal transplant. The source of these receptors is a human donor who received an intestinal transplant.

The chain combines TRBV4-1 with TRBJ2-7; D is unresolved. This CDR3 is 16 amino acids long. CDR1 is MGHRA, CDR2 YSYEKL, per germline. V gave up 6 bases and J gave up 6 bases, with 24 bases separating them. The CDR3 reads CASRAKERTSWVEQYF. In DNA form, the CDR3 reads TGCGCCAGCAGAGCCAAGGAACGGACCTCCTGGGTCGAGCAGTACTTC.

CDR3 bases: TGCGCCAGCAGCAGGGAACCCTATAGCAATCAGCCCCAGCATTTT. This sequence encodes CASSREPYSNQPQHF. This sequence joins TRBV4-1 and TRBJ1-5, with D unclear. V was cut by 5 bases and J by 0 bases, with 11 bases left in between. The germline CDR1 and CDR2 sequences are MGHRA and YSYEKL. This CDR3 is built from 15 residues.

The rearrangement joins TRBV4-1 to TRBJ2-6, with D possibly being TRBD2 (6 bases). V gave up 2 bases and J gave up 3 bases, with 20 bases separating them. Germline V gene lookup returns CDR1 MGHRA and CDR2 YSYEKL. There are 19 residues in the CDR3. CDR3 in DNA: TGCGCCAGCAGCCAACCCCCTCTGGGGAGGCCAAGTGGGGCCAACGTCCTGACTTTC. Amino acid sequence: CASSQPPLGRPSGANVLTF.

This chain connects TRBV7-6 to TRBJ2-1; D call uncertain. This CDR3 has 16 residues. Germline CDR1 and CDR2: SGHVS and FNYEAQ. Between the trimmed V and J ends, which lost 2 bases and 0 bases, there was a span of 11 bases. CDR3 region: CASSLNPEISYNEQFF. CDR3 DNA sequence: TGTGCCAGCAGCTTAAACCCAGAGATCTCCTACAATGAGCAGTTCTTC.

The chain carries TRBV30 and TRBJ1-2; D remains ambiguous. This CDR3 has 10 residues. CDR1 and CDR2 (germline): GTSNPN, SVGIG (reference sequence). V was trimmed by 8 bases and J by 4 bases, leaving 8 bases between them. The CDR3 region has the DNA TGTGCCCACTACACCTATGGCTACACCTTC. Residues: CAHYTYGYTF. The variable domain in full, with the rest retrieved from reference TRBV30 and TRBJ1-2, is SQTIHQWPATLVQPVGSPLSLECTVEGTSNPNLYWYRQAAGRGLQLLFYSVGIGQISSEVPQNLSASRPQDRQFILSSKKLLLSDSGFYLCAHYTYGYTFGSGTRLTVV.

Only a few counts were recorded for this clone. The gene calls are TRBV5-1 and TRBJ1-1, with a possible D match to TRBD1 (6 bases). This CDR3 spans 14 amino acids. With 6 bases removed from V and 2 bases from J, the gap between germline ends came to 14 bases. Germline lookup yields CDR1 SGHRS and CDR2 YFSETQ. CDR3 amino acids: CASTHDGGNTEAFF. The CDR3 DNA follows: TGCGCCAGCACCCATGACGGGGGCAACACTGAAGCTTTCTTT.

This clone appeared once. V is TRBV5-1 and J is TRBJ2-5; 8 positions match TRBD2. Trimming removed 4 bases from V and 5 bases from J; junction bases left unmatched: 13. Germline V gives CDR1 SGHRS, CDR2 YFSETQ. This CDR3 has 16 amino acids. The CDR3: CASSPFEAGDSETQYF. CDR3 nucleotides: TGCGCCAGCAGCCCCTTTGAAGCGGGGGATTCGGAGACCCAGTACTTC. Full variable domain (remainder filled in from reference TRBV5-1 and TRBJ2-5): KAGVTQTPRYLIKTRGQQVTLSCSPISGHRSVSWYQQTPGQGLQFLFEYFSETQRNKGNFPGRFSGRQFSNSRSEMNVSTLELGDSALYLCASSPFEAGDSETQYFGPGTRLLVL.

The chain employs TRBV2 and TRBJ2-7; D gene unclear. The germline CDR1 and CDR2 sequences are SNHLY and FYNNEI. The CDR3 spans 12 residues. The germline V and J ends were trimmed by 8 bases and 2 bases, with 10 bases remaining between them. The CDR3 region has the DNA TGTGCCAGCTGCATAGTAGCCTACGAGCAGTACTTC. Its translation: CASCIVAYEQYF.